The present entry profiles one TCR beta chain with its context. This record comes from a study of blood T cell repertoires in COVID-19. Whole-study context: Sites in the United States, Italy and Spain provided acute and convalescent COVID-19 samples.

The CDR3 runs 15 residues. Germline-derived CDR1 and CDR2 are SQVTM and ANQGSEA. V gave up 2 bases and J gave up 6 bases, with 18 bases separating them. Sequencing used immunoSEQ multiplex PCR; TCRdb keeps in-frame clones, though not all of them. The data show around 370,000 clones, under 95% seen once. The TCR was taken from a woman under 30 who had recovered from COVID-19. The V and J genes are TRBV29-1 and TRBJ2-3; D perhaps matches TRBD2 (6 bases). Source material: peripheral blood. CDR3 region: CSVEILGGGSDTQYF. In nucleotides, the CDR3 is TGCAGCGTTGAAATTCTTGGGGGAGGTTCCGATACGCAGTATTTT.